This paragraph reports one TCR beta chain. Its antigen specificity is not known. Base-call qualities are not available, and no considerably larger clone is one nucleotide away. Sequenced on an Illumina NovaSeq 6000. TCRalpha and TCRbeta cDNA libraries were built by 5'RACE with constant-segment primers, adding sample barcodes and unique molecular identifiers. RNA was extracted from every sample with Trizol reagent. Libraries were amplified in two PCR steps, with a second sample barcode and Illumina TruSeq adapters added in the second step. The libraries were sequenced on an Illumina NovaSeq using 2 x 150 bp paired-end reads. As for the original processing: The reads were demultiplexed and collapsed into UMI-guided consensus sequences using migec v1.2.7. Using mixcr v2.1.11, the UMI consensuses were aligned to TRA and TRB V and J templates and assembled into clonotypes. A clonotype was counted as expanded or contracted only if both edgeR and NoisET called the change significant, with noise models trained on biological replicates. For edgeR calls, a false discovery rate-adjusted p below 0.01 and a log2 fold-change threshold of 1 were applied. PCA with hierarchical clustering of max-normalized trajectories of the 1000 most abundant clonotypes was used as exploratory dynamics analysis. Separately sequenced CD4+ and CD8+ repertoires were used to assign the CD4 or CD8 phenotype of responding clones. Starting from the raw public reads, TCRdb applied fastp trimming at Q25, assembled clones with MiXCR and retained in-frame beta chains. Rows with a matching CDR3 protein are joined into one entry that keeps the most common DNA and genes. Here the V and J calls rest on TCRdb's processing, not on the authors' analysis. The sample table records roughly 400,000 distinct CDR3 sequences; approximately 25% of these occur just once. The top ten clones comprise around 9% of the sample.

The sample originates from a study of T-cell memory formation after mild COVID-19 (dated by TCRdb to the early 2020s). About the study as a whole: TCR sequence clusters from the two donors were found to be largely donor specific. T-cell clones expanding and contracting after mild COVID-19 in two donors were tracked by longitudinal TCRalpha and TCRbeta repertoire sequencing. The cohort comprised two young, previously healthy adult volunteers, one female and one male. Findings and caveats that apply to the study as a whole: Clones that contracted from day 15 to 85 showed balanced CD4/CD8 phenotypes, whereas a second wave of clones that expanded from day 15 to 37 leaned towards CD4+. SARS-CoV-2 specificity of the second-wave clones peaking on day 37 was not confirmed. The study covered only a couple of mild cases, and larger cohorts including severe cases with pre-infection samples were considered necessary. The detection of some responding clones in pre-infection memory suggests that pre-existing cross-reactive memory T cells joined the SARS-CoV-2 response. Contracting CD4+ clones were found mainly in CM and EM memory subsets, while CD8+ clones were enriched in EMRA.

The CDR3 sequence holds 19 residues, the cysteine and phenylalanine included. CDR3 DNA only is kept here, 57 bases in frame from base 1. According to the germline V gene, CDR1 reads SGHTA and CDR2 reads FQGTGA. The V end gives up 2 bases and the J end 6 bases, leaving 15 bases in the junction not matched to a gene. Ficoll-Paque density gradient centrifugation was the method used to isolate PBMCs. The sequencing sample was made of PBMCs or a T cell subset sorted from them (not recorded which). The receptor comes from an adult woman who had mild COVID-19 (a few samples of this study predate the infection). The sample titles of this study are shuffled in the database, so cell type and time point are left out; the donor was told from shared clones. Rearrangement joined TRBV7-3 to TRBJ2-1; 11 central nucleotides agree with TRBD2. The sequenced DNA: TGTGCCAGCAGCTTAGGGGCTAGCGGGGGGCCCTTTTACGGCAATGAGCAGTTCTTC. It translates as CASSLGASGGPFYGNEQFF.